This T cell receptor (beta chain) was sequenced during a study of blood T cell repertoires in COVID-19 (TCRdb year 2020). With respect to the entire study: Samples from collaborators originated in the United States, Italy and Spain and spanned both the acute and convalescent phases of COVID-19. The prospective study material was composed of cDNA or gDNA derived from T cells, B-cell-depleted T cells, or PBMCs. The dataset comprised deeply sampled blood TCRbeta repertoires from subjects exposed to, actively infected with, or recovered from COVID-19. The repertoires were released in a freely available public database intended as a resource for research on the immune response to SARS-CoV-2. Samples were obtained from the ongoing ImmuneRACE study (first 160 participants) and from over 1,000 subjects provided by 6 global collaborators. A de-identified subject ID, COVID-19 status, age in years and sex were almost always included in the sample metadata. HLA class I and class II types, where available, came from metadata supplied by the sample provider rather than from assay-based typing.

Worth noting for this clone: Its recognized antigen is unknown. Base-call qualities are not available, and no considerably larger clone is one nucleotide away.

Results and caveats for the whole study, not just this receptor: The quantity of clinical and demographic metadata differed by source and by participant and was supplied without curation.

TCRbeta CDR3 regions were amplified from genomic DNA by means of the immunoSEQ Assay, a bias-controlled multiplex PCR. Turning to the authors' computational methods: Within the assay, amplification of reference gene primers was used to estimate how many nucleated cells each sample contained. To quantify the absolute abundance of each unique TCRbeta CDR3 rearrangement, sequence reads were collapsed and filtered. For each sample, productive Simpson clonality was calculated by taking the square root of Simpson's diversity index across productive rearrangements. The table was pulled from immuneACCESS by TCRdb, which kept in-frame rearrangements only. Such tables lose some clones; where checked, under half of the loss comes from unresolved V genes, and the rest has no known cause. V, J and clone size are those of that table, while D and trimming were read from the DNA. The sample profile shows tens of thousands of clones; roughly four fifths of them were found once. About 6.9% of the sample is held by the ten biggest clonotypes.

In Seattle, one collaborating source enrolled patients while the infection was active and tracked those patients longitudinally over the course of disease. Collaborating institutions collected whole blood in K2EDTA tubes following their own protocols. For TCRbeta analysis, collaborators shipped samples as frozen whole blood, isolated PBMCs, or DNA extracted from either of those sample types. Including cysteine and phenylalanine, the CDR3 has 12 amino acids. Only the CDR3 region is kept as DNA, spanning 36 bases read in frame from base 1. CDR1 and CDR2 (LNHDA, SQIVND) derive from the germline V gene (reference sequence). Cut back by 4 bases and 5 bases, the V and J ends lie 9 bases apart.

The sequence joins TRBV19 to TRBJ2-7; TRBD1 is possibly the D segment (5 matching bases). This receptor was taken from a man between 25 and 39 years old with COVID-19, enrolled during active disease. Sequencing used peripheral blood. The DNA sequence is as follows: TGTGCCAGTAGTACAGGGTACAACGAGCAGTACTTC. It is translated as CASSTGYNEQYF.